These 30 T cell receptor beta chains were all obtained from the same sample, sequenced in a study of T cell changes during pregnancy in multiple sclerosis. Repertoires were generated with immunoSEQ multiplex PCR, while TCRdb's copy carries only in-frame clones and drops some. The table lists over 40,000 clones, around 93% of them singletons. This material consisted of peripheral blood, taken in the third trimester of pregnancy. The receptor source for this set is a female donor with multiple sclerosis, enrolled in a pregnancy study.

The chain links TRBV6-5 to TRBJ2-1, with TRBD2 matching 15 bases. After removal of 10 bases from V and 9 bases from J, the junction contained 10 bases not matched to a gene. This CDR3 contains 15 residues. Germline CDR1 MNHEY, CDR2 SVGAGI. CDR3: CATSGLAGGRIEQFF. The CDR3 DNA is TGTGCCACCTCGGGACTAGCGGGAGGAAGGATTGAGCAGTTCTTC.

The chain uses TRBV2 and TRBJ2-3; 11 bases line up with TRBD2. The CDR3 loop spans 15 amino acids. V was pared by 8 bases and J by 3 bases, with 7 bases of the junction left unmatched. Per germline, CDR1 SNHLY and CDR2 FYNNEI. This chain's CDR3 is CASPGRTSGTDTQYF. In DNA form, the CDR3 reads TGTGCCAGCCCAGGCCGGACTAGCGGGACAGATACGCAGTATTTT. Full variable domain (missing parts from reference TRBV2 and TRBJ2-3): EPEVTQTPSHQVTQMGQEVILRCVPISNHLYFYWYRQILGQKVEFLVSFYNNEISEKSEIFDDQFSVERPDGSNFTLKIRSTKLEDSAMYFCASPGRTSGTDTQYFGPGTRLTVL.

The chain is built from TRBV19 and TRBJ2-1; D ambiguous. With 5 bases removed from V and 6 bases from J, the gap between germline ends came to 11 bases. CDR1 LNHDA and CDR2 SQIVND come from the germline V gene (reference sequence). This CDR3 is built from 13 residues. CDR3 sequence reads: CASSLRGANEQFF. The CDR3 nucleotides are TGTGCCAGTAGTCTCAGAGGAGCCAATGAGCAGTTCTTC. Looking up the rest from reference TRBV19 and TRBJ2-1 gives the full variable domain: DGGITQSPKYLFRKEGQNVTLSCEQNLNHDAMYWYRQDPGQGLRLIYYSQIVNDFQKGDIAEGYSVSREKKESFPLTVTSAQKNPTAFYLCASSLRGANEQFFGPGTRLTVL.

The genes are TRBV5-1 and TRBJ2-3; 9 bases fit TRBD2. V lost 0 bases to trimming and J lost 5 bases; unmatched junction nucleotides: 7. The germline gives CDR1 SGHRS, CDR2 YFSETQ. CDR3 length: 16 residues. The CDR3: CASSLGPSGVIDTQYF. As DNA, the CDR3 is TGCGCCAGCAGCTTGGGTCCTAGCGGGGTAATAGATACGCAGTATTTT.

The chain is built from TRBV10-3 and TRBJ2-1, with no clear D. V lost 10 bases to trimming and J lost 6 bases, with 16 bases between them. The CDR3 length is 13 residues. Germline assignment: CDR1 ENHRY and CDR2 SYGVKD. CDR3 region: CATLEIVRNEQFF. The DNA for the CDR3 is TGTGCCACCTTAGAGATAGTCCGCAATGAGCAGTTCTTC.

The chain recombines TRBV7-3 with TRBJ2-7; TRBD2 matches at 12 bases. The junction had 9 bases not matched to a gene; V was cut back by 5 bases and J by 7 bases. This CDR3 spans 15 amino acids. Germline V gene data show CDR1 as SGHTA and CDR2 as FQGTGA. CDR3 DNA: TGTGCCAGCAGCCAGACTAGCGGGAGATTCCAGGAGCAGTACTTC. This sequence encodes CASSQTSGRFQEQYF.

The rearrangement uses TRBV19 and TRBJ1-2, with D perhaps TRBD1 (6 bases). The CDR3 contains 13 residues. The germline CDR1 and CDR2 sequences are LNHDA and SQIVND (reference sequence). V dropped 2 bases and J dropped 5 bases, with 9 bases sitting between them. The CDR3 region is CASSITGLYGYTF. The CDR3 nucleotides read TGTGCCAGTAGTATAACAGGGCTTTATGGCTACACCTTC. The whole variable domain, remainder taken from reference TRBV19 and TRBJ1-2, is DGGITQSPKYLFRKEGQNVTLSCEQNLNHDAMYWYRQDPGQGLRLIYYSQIVNDFQKGDIAEGYSVSREKKESFPLTVTSAQKNPTAFYLCASSITGLYGYTFGSGTRLTVV.

CDR3 in DNA: TGTGCCAGCAGCGAACAGGGATACGGGACCCAGTACTTC. This encodes CASSEQGYGTQYF. The chain couples TRBV7-3 to TRBJ2-5; weak D call: TRBD1 (6 bases). The CDR3 sequence is 13 residues long. In germline, CDR1 is SGHTA, CDR2 FQGTGA. V was trimmed by 5 bases and J by 7 bases, leaving 14 bases between them.

This clone was seen just once. The chain couples TRBV18 to TRBJ1-1, with 7 bases aligning to TRBD1. The CDR3 has 14 amino acids. CDR1 KGHSH and CDR2 LQKENI come from the germline V gene. Germline trimming cut 3 bases from V and 3 bases from J; bases unmatched to any gene: 4. The CDR3 spells CASSPIGTDTEAFF. DNA for the CDR3: TGTGCCAGCTCACCCATCGGGACAGACACTGAAGCTTTCTTT.

This clone was detected once. The chain recombines TRBV15 with TRBJ2-5; tentatively, D is TRBD2 (6 bases). The germline CDR1 and CDR2 sequences are LNHNV and YYDKDF (reference sequence). This CDR3 has 15 amino acids. V lost 1 base and J lost 2, with 11 bases in between. CDR3: CATSRGGRDQETQYF. The CDR3 nucleotides are TGTGCCACCAGCAGAGGTGGGCGGGATCAAGAGACCCAGTACTTC.

The chain links TRBV5-6 to TRBJ1-3; no clear D gene. This CDR3 has 14 amino acids. The germline CDR1 and CDR2 sequences are SGHDT and YYEEEE. The ends were cut back, 1 base at V and 4 bases at J, with 9 bases in the middle. CDR3 region: CASSLRGRGNTIYF. The DNA for the CDR3 is TGTGCCAGCAGCTTGAGAGGGAGGGGAAACACCATATATTTT.

The rearrangement joins TRBV2 to TRBJ2-7, with a possible D match to TRBD2 (5 bases). The CDR3 is 14 residues long. Germline CDR1 SNHLY, CDR2 FYNNEI. V was shortened by 8 bases and J by 3 bases, with 17 bases between the two germline ends. The CDR3 sequence: CASSIRVEGYEQYF. CDR3 DNA: TGTGCCAGCTCGATTAGGGTAGAGGGCTACGAGCAGTACTTC.

The chain employs TRBV6-4 and TRBJ2-3, with 8 bases identical to TRBD2. The CDR3 sequence is 15 residues long. The V gene's germline CDR1 is MRHNA and CDR2 SNTAGT. The trim removed 0 bases at V and 4 bases at J, leaving 3 bases unmatched. CDR3 DNA sequence: TGTGCCAGCAGTGACTCGAGCGGGAGTGCAGATACGCAGTATTTT. Protein: CASSDSSGSADTQYF.

The genes are TRBV30 and TRBJ2-1; 8 bases line up with TRBD1. Germline V CDR1 and CDR2: GTSNPN, SVGIG (reference sequence). J gave up 15 bases and V 1 base, and 5 bases lay outside the gene matches. This CDR3 comprises 11 residues. The CDR3 DNA sequence: TGTGCCTGGAGTGGGACAGGGTTAGGGTTCTTC. It codes for CAWSGTGLGFF.

The chain joins TRBV9 to TRBJ2-7, with 9 bases that match TRBD1. The V and J ends lost 4 bases and 3 bases, in that order; junction bases with no gene match: 8. The CDR3 runs to 15 residues. CDR1 SGDLS and CDR2 YYNGEE come from the germline V gene. The CDR3 nucleotides read TGTGCCAGCAGCAAAGCGGGACAGGGAATCTACGAGCAGTACTTC. Its protein product is CASSKAGQGIYEQYF. Full variable domain (remainder filled in from reference TRBV9 and TRBJ2-7): DSGVTQTPKHLITATGQRVTLRCSPRSGDLSVYWYQQSLDQGLQFLIQYYNGEERAKGNILERFSAQQFPDLHSELNLSSLELGDSALYFCASSKAGQGIYEQYFGPGTRLTVT.

The chain links TRBV6-5 to TRBJ2-5; 7 nucleotides agree with TRBD2. Germline-derived CDR1 and CDR2 are MNHEY and SVGAGI. The CDR3 sequence is 14 residues long. The V and J ends lost 6 bases and 7 bases, in that order; junction bases with no gene match: 11. The CDR3 nucleotides read TGTGCCAGCAGCACTTCTCGTACGGGGGGGACCCAGTACTTC. Its protein product is CASSTSRTGGTQYF.

This clone was observed once. The rearrangement links TRBV7-2 to TRBJ2-2; the match to TRBD2 covers 8 bases. The CDR3 sequence is 16 residues long. V trimming: 3 bases; J trimming: 0 bases; junction bases outside the gene matches: 3. CDR1 is SGHTA, CDR2 FQGNSA, per germline. CDR3 coding DNA: TGTGCCAGCAGCTTTTTTAGCGGGACGAACACCGGGGAGCTGTTTTTT. Protein product: CASSFFSGTNTGELFF.

The CDR3 nucleotides read TGTGCCAGCAGTTACTCGGGGGGTCAAGAGACCCAGTACTTC. This translates into CASSYSGGQETQYF. V is TRBV6-6 and J is TRBJ2-5, with TRBD2 as a possible D gene (6 bases). The V gene lost 0 bases and the J gene lost 2 bases, with 7 bases spanning the gap. The V gene's germline CDR1 is MNHNY and CDR2 SVGAGI (reference sequence). CDR3 length: 14 amino acids.

V usage is TRBV14 and J usage is TRBJ2-1; 9 bases map to TRBD2. Germline lookup yields CDR1 SGHDN and CDR2 FVKESK. Unmatched junction bases numbered 7, after V lost 1 base and J lost 6 bases. CDR3 length equals 16 residues. The CDR3 loop reads CASSQVALAGLNEQFF. The CDR3 coding sequence is TGTGCCAGCAGCCAAGTTGCTCTAGCGGGACTCAATGAGCAGTTCTTC.

The chain links TRBV19 to TRBJ1-1; 7 bases fit TRBD1. This CDR3 comprises 14 residues. The junction had 17 bases not matched to a gene; V was cut back by 7 bases and J by 12 bases. From germline, CDR1 is LNHDA and CDR2 SQIVND (reference sequence). In DNA form, the CDR3 reads TGTGCCAGTAACATCGGACAGGATCGGGACCAAACTTTCTTT. This sequence encodes CASNIGQDRDQTFF.

As DNA, the CDR3 is TGTGCCAGCAGTTCACCCCGACAGGGGTTATATGGCTACACCTTC. It encodes CASSSPRQGLYGYTF. This chain joins TRBV28 and TRBJ1-2; 8 bases line up with TRBD1. The CDR3 spans 15 residues. Germline V gives CDR1 MDHEN, CDR2 SYDVKM. J lost 5 bases, V lost 4 bases, and 9 bases had no gene match.

This chain uses TRBV21-1 with TRBJ2-7; no DNA check was done on the table's D call, TRBD1. TRBV21-1 is listed as a pseudogene. This CDR3 is built from 17 residues. CDR3: CASSSAGRDSVPHEQYF. The CDR3 nucleotides read TGTGCCAGCAGCTCCGCGGGACGGGACAGTGTGCCACACGAGCAGTACTTC.

The chain couples TRBV4-2 to TRBJ2-7, with D maybe TRBD1 (5 bases). V lost 0 bases and J 3 bases, leaving 9 bases between the germline ends. Per germline, CDR1 LGHNA and CDR2 YNFKEQ. This CDR3 contains 14 residues. The CDR3 nucleotides are TGTGCCAGCAGCCAAGATAGACAGAACTACGAGCAGTACTTC. This encodes CASSQDRQNYEQYF.

The chain has TRBV6-5 and TRBJ2-6; D not resolved. Per the germline V gene, CDR1 is MNHEY and CDR2 is SVGAGI. V lost 2 bases and J 4 bases, leaving 9 bases between the germline ends. This CDR3 spans 15 amino acids. CDR3 in DNA: TGTGCCAGCAGTTACGGCACAGACGGGGCCAACGTCCTGACTTTC. Encoded protein: CASSYGTDGANVLTF.

The CDR3 nucleotides read TGCAGCGTTGAAGGGGTAGCGGGAGATCGGGTTGAGCAGTTCTTC. The encoded protein is CSVEGVAGDRVEQFF. The J gene is TRBJ2-1, the V gene TRBV29-1, with 9 bases fitting TRBD2. Germline values: CDR1 SQVTM, CDR2 ANQGSEA. V shed 1 base, J shed 9 bases, and the junction held 10 bases outside the gene matches. This CDR3 comprises 15 residues.

V gene TRBV29-1 combines with J gene TRBJ2-1; TRBD2 aligns across 10 bases. Trimming took 4 bases from V and 4 from J; bases not matched to a gene: 1. The CDR3 is 13 residues long. Germline V CDR1 and CDR2: SQVTM, ANQGSEA. This CDR3 is CSVASGRYNEQFF. The CDR3 coding sequence is TGCAGCGTTGCTAGCGGGAGATACAATGAGCAGTTCTTC.

The V gene is TRBV5-1, the J gene TRBJ2-2; perhaps TRBD1 as D (7 bases). The CDR3 is made up of 16 amino acids. Per germline, CDR1 SGHRS and CDR2 YFSETQ. V was clipped by 3 bases and J by 7 bases, with 19 bases between them. The CDR3 here is CASSYQGVGSGGELFF. The CDR3 DNA reads TGCGCCAGCAGCTACCAGGGGGTTGGTAGCGGCGGGGAGCTGTTTTTT.

V is TRBV21-1 and J is TRBJ2-1; TRBD2, as called in the table, went unchecked against the DNA. TRBV21-1 is noted as a pseudogene. The CDR3 is 17 residues long. CDR3 DNA: TGTGCCAGCAGCAATCGACAACAGCGGGGCTCCTACAATGAGCAGTTCTTC. This gives the protein CASSNRQQRGSYNEQFF.

The J gene is TRBJ2-4, the V gene TRBV7-9; D is possibly TRBD2 (6 bases). The CDR3 contains 15 residues. Germline V lookup: CDR1 SEHNR, CDR2 FQNEAQ (reference sequence). Trimming stripped 3 bases from V and 7 bases from J, with 16 bases between. CDR3 residues: CASSFLGEGRNIQYF. The CDR3 DNA is TGTGCCAGCAGCTTTTTGGGAGAGGGGAGGAACATTCAGTACTTC. Variable domain in full (rest from reference TRBV7-9 and TRBJ2-4): DTGVSQNPRHKITKRGQNVTFRCDPISEHNRLYWYRQTLGQGPEFLTYFQNEAQLEKSRLLSDRFSAERPKGSFSTLEIQRTEQGDSAMYLCASSFLGEGRNIQYFGAGTRLSVL.

In its sample, this clone ranks as medium-sized. The chain uses TRBV7-9 and TRBJ1-1; unclear D gene. Germline V gene lookup returns CDR1 SEHNR and CDR2 FQNEAQ (reference sequence). There are 12 residues in the CDR3. V was clipped by 5 bases and J by 7 bases, with 11 bases between them. The CDR3 is CASSLLESEAFF. CDR3 bases: TGTGCCAGCAGCCTCTTGGAGAGTGAAGCTTTCTTT.